These T cell receptor beta chains were read from a single sample in a study of cytomegalovirus exposure and HLA in healthy donors. The repertoire was sequenced with immunoSEQ multiplex PCR; TCRdb's copy has only in-frame clones and lacks some. The table lists under 90,000 clones, approximately 80% of them singletons. The sequencing sample was made of PBMCs. The receptors derive from a man aged 40-49 years in good health and CMV-seronegative. The CDR3 runs from the conserved cysteine through the conserved F or W. D genes are given only for firm matches. Clone size is stated in some rows and not others, as once, few, many or a class when expanded.

>TRBD2|15|TRBV6-5|-|TRBJ2-7
TGTGCCAGCAGGCGACTAGCGGGGGGGGAAGACGAGCAGTACTTC
CASRRLAGGEDEQYF
>-|18|TRBV7-9|-|TRBJ1-6
TGTGCCAGCAGCCTTAGCGGGACGGCGAGCTCCTATAATTCACCCCTCCACTTT
CASSLSGTASSYNSPLHF
>-|14|TRBV30|-|TRBJ1-2
TGTGCCTACACCCCGGCGGGGGGGGTCGGTGGCTACACCTTC
CAYTPAGGVGGYTF
>TRBD1|15|TRBV7-2|-|TRBJ2-7
TGTGCCAGCAGCCCGGGACAGGGGCTATCTTACGAGCAGTACTTC
CASSPGQGLSYEQYF
>-|16|TRBV6-6|-|TRBJ1-4
TGTGCCAGCAGTTACCTCAGCGGGGCGCTTTTTGAAAAACTGTTTTTT
CASSYLSGALFEKLFF
>-|15|TRBV18|-|TRBJ1-6
TGTGCCAGCTCACCACCGCAGGGCGGCACTTCACCCCTCCACTTT
CASSPPQGGTSPLHF
>TRBD1|14|TRBV7-9|-|TRBJ1-1
TGTTCCAGCAGATTGGGACAGGGGAGCACTGAAGCTTTCTTT
CSSRLGQGSTEAFF
>TRBD1|14|TRBV10-1|once|TRBJ1-4
TGCGCCAGCAGCTCAGGGGGCACTAATGAAAAACTGTTTTTT
CASSSGGTNEKLFF
>TRBD1|14|TRBV7-2|-|TRBJ1-1
TGTGCCAGCAGCAAACAGGGGGGGAACACTGAAGCTTTCTTT
CASSKQGGNTEAFF
>TRBD1|15|TRBV6-5|few|TRBJ2-5
TGTGCCAGCAGTTACTCACGGGACAGGGAAGAGACCCAGTACTTC
CASSYSRDREETQYF
>-|11|TRBV7-9|few|TRBJ2-7
TGTGCCAGCACCGCGGGCCACGAGCAGTACTTC
CASTAGHEQYF
>TRBD1|14|TRBV9|once|TRBJ1-4
TGTGCCAGCAGTGAGGGACAGGGTACTGAAAAACTGTTTTTT
CASSEGQGTEKLFF
>-|12|TRBV30|-|TRBJ2-5
TGTGCCTGCCTAGGGGCGGGATGGGAGCAGTACTTC
CACLGAGWEQYF
>-|15|TRBV4-1|-|TRBJ1-5
TGCGCCAGCAGCCCCGGCAGGGGCGGCAATCAGCCCCAGCATTTT
CASSPGRGGNQPQHF
>-|18|TRBV4-1|once|TRBJ1-4
TGCGCCAGCAGCCAAACCGGGACAAATTTCCCTCGTAATGAAAAACTGTTTTTT
CASSQTGTNFPRNEKLFF
>TRBD1|17|TRBV7-7|-|TRBJ2-2
TGTGCTAGCAGCCCCCGCTGGGGACAGGGGGCCCCCGGGGAGCTGTTTTTT
CASSPRWGQGAPGELFF
>-|12|TRBV10-3|-|TRBJ2-7
TGTGCCATCAGCCCGACAGTTTACGAGCAGTACTTC
CAISPTVYEQYF
>-|14|TRBV19|-|TRBJ2-2
TGTGCCAGTAGTATGGAAGGCAGGGGAGGGGAGCTGTTTTTT
CASSMEGRGGELFF
>TRBD1|15|TRBV27|-|TRBJ2-3
TGTGCCAGCAGTTTACCCGGACAGGGCACAGATACGCAGTATTTT
CASSLPGQGTDTQYF
>-|15|TRBV7-9|few|TRBJ1-5
TGTGCCAGCAGAAAAGGGGCGGATAGCAATCAGCCCCAGCATTTT
CASRKGADSNQPQHF
>-|16|TRBV12-5|-|TRBJ2-1
TGTGCTAGTGGTTTGGTATTGGGGCGGGACTACAATGAGCAGTTCTTC
CASGLVLGRDYNEQFF
>TRBD1|16|TRBV5-1|-|TRBJ1-6
TGCGCCAGCAGCTTGGCCATGACAGGGAGGAATTCACCCCTCCACTTT
CASSLAMTGRNSPLHF
>-|13|TRBV27|-|TRBJ1-2
TGTGCCAGCAGTTTAGATGCTAACTATGGCTACCCCTTC
CASSLDANYGYPF
>-|15|TRBV7-3|once|TRBJ2-1
TGTGCCAGCAGCTTACTTTCCGGCGGAAACAATGAGCAGTTCTTC
CASSLLSGGNNEQFF
>TRBD1|15|TRBV30|-|TRBJ2-5
TGTGCCTGGAGTGATACAGGGGGAGCCGGAGAGACCCAGTACTTC
CAWSDTGGAGETQYF
>-|11|TRBV10-3|-|TRBJ1-2
TGTGCCATCAGTGACGACTATGGCTACACCTTC
CAISDDYGYTF
>-|12|TRBV2|few|TRBJ1-5
TGTGCCAGCAGGGATGGACAGCAGCCCCAGCATTTT
CASRDGQQPQHF
>-|15|TRBV5-4|-|TRBJ1-6
TGTGCCAGCAGCTTCGGAGGGGACTATAATTCACCCCTCCACTTT
CASSFGGDYNSPLHF